This TCR beta chain was sequenced during a study of cytomegalovirus exposure and HLA in healthy donors. Study-wide results and caveats: Later on, an analysis tied around 17,000 TCR beta sequences to HLA alleles at 0.05 false discovery rate. Reportedly, cytomegalovirus status was diagnosed with high sensitivity and specificity. Clonal expansion was found to be greater in HLA-associated TCR beta chains than in equally common others in a later analysis.

Concerning this clone itself: What it binds is unknown.

Researchers ran the PCR with 60 Vbeta and 13 Jbeta primers. Assay: immunoSEQ multiplex PCR; the TCRdb copy retains only in-frame clones and omits some. Among just under 95,000 clones listed, roughly 80% were seen once. V was trimmed by 2 bases and J by 7 bases, leaving 11 bases between them. The CDR3 is 13 amino acids. The germline gives CDR1 MNHNY, CDR2 SVGAGI (reference sequence). The receptor was derived from a girl under 10 years old in good health and CMV-seropositive. Sequencing input: PBMCs. The chain uses TRBV6-6 and TRBJ2-5, with D unclear. The CDR3 sequence: CASSYGLSGTQYF. In DNA, the CDR3 is TGTGCCAGCAGTTACGGGTTGTCAGGGACCCAGTACTTC.